This T cell receptor beta chain is from a study of blood T cells in healthy people across ages. Study-wide findings and caveats: Estimates drawn from one million T cells were deemed to understate diversity. Significant beta diversity loss was already apparent by age approximately 40, declining roughly linearly. Compared with aged donors, long-lived donors showed fewer expanded clones, suggesting selection.

As concerns this clonotype: Its antigen is undetermined.

Combining a sample-barcoded 5' primer with a J-beta primer mix, a second PCR ran for roughly 7 to 12 cycles. Each TCR beta cDNA got a 12-nucleotide random molecular identifier. Each CDR3 protein is one row after TCRdb ran MiXCR on the 5' RACE reads. The sample holds more than 800,000 distinct CDR3 sequences, more than 35% seen once. Trimming took 3 bases from V and 5 from J; bases not matched to a gene: 6. Germline V gene lookup returns CDR1 LNHDA and CDR2 SQIVND (reference sequence). The CDR3 length is 15 residues. The sequenced material came from blood. This receptor was obtained from a woman aged 55-70 years in good health. The chain recombines TRBV19 with TRBJ2-1, with 8 bases fitting TRBD1. The CDR3 nucleotides are TGTGCCAGTAGTATTGGGCAGGGGGCTCACAATGAGCAGTTCTTC. This codes for CASSIGQGAHNEQFF. The variable domain in full, completed from reference TRBV19 and TRBJ2-1, reads DGGITQSPKYLFRKEGQNVTLSCEQNLNHDAMYWYRQDPGQGLRLIYYSQIVNDFQKGDIAEGYSVSREKKESFPLTVTSAQKNPTAFYLCASSIGQGAHNEQFFGPGTRLTVL.